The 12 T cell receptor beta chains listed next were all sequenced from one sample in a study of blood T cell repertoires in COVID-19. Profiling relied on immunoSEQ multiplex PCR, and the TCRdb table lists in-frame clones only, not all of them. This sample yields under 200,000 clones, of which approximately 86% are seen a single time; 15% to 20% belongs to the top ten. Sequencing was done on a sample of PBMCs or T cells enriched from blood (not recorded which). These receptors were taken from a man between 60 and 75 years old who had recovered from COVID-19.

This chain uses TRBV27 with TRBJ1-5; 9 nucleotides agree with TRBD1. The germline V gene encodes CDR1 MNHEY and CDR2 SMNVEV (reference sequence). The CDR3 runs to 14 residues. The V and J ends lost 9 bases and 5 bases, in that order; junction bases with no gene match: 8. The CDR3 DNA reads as TGTGCCAGTGGTGGACAGGGGTGGTATCAGCCCCAGCATTTT. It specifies CASGGQGWYQPQHF.

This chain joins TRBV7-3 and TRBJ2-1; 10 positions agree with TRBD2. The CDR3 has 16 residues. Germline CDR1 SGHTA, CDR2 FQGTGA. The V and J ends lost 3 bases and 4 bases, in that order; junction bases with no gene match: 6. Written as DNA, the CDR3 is TGTGCCAGCAGCTTGGCCGGTAGCGGGAGGTACAATGAGCAGTTCTTC. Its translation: CASSLAGSGRYNEQFF.

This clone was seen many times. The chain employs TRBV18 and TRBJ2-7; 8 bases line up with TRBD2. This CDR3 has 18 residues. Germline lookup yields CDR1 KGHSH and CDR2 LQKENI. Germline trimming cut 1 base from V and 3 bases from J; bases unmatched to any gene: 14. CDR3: CASSPQNPLAGRGYEQYF. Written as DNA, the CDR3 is TGTGCCAGCTCACCACAAAACCCCTTAGCGGGAAGGGGCTACGAGCAGTACTTC.

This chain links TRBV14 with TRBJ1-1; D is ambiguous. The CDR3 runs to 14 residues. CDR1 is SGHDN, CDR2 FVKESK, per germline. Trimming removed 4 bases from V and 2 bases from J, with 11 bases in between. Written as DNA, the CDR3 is TGTGCCAGCAGCCCTCGACACTTAAACACTGAAGCTTTCTTT. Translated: CASSPRHLNTEAFF.

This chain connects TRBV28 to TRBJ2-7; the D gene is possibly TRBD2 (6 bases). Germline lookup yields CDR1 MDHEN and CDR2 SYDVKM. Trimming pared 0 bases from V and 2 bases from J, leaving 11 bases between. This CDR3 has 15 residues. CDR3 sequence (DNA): TGTGCCAGCAGTTTATGGGAGGGGCTCACCTACGAGCAGTACTTC. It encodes CASSLWEGLTYEQYF.

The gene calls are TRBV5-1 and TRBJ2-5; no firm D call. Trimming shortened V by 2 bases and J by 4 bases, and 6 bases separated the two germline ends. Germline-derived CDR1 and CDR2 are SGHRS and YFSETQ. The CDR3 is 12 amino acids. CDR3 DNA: TGCGCCAGCAGCTTTGTCGGAGAGACCCAGTACTTC. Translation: CASSFVGETQYF.

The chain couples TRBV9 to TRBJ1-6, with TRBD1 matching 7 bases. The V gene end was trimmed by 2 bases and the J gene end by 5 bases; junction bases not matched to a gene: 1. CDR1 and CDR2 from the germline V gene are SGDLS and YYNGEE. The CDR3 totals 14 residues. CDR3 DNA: TGTGCCAGCAGCGTCCAGGGGGATAATTCACCCCTCCACTTT. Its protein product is CASSVQGDNSPLHF.

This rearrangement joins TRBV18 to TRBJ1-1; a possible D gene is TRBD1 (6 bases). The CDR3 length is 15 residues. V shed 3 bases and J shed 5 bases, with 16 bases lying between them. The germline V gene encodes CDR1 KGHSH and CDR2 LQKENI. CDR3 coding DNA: TGTGCCAGCTCACCTACGGCAGGACAGAGGACTGAAGCTTTCTTT. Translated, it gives CASSPTAGQRTEAFF. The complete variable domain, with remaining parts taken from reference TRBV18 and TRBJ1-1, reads NAGVMQNPRHLVRRRGQEARLRCSPMKGHSHVYWYRQLPEEGLKFMVYLQKENIIDESGMPKERFSAEFPKEGPSILRIQQVVRGDSAAYFCASSPTAGQRTEAFFGQGTRLTVV.

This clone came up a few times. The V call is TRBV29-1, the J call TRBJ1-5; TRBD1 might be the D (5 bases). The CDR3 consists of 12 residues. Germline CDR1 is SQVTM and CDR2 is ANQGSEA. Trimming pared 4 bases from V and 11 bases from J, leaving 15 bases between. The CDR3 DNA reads TGCAGCGTTGGGGAAAATGACAGATCCCAGCATTTT. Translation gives CSVGENDRSQHF. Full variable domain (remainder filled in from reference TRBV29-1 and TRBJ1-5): SAVISQKPSRDICQRGTSLTIQCQVDSQVTMMFWYRQQPGQSLTLIATANQGSEATYESGFVIDKFPISRPNLTFSTLTVSNMSPEDSSIYLCSVGENDRSQHFGDGTRLSIL.

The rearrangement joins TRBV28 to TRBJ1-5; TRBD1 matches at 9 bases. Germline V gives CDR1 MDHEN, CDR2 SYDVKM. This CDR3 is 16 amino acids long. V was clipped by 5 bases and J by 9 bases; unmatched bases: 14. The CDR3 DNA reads TGTGCCAGCAGTCTCAACTCGGGACAGGGCCCCGCGCCCCAGCATTTT. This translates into CASSLNSGQGPAPQHF.

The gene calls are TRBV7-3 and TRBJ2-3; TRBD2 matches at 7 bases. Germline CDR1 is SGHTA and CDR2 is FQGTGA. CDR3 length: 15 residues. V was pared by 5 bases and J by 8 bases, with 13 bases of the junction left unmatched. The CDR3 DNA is TGTGCCAGCAGCAGTAATCCAACAGCGGGGAGTACGCAGTATTTT. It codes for CASSSNPTAGSTQYF.

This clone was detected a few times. The CDR3 is CASSLSGGLATEAFF. As DNA, the CDR3 is TGCGCCAGCAGCTTGTCGGGGGGGCTGGCCACTGAAGCTTTCTTT. V gene TRBV5-1 combines with J gene TRBJ1-1, with D perhaps TRBD1 (6 bases). V lost 1 base and J lost 4, with 14 bases in between. The CDR3 covers 15 residues. Germline-derived CDR1 and CDR2 are SGHRS and YFSETQ.